This TCR beta chain was sequenced during a study of CD8 T cells in ankylosing spondylitis. Broader study findings: Before this, some motif variants had been reported in reactive arthritis synovial fluid and blood. One TCR beta motif, made up of 7 or 8 highly homologous variants, appeared characteristic of ankylosing spondylitis blood.

Quantitative barcoded 5'-RACE was used to prepare TCR beta libraries. MiXCR, applied by TCRdb to the 5' RACE reads, yields one record per CDR3 protein. The table has 130,000 or so distinct CDR3 sequences, about 15% seen once. Concerning this clonotype itself: The antigen is undetermined.

This CDR3 is 16 amino acids long. Germline loops: CDR1 MNHEY, CDR2 SMNVEV (reference sequence). V lost 2 bases and J lost 0; bases outside the gene matches: 4. Sequencing was performed on blood, either unsorted or a sorted T cell fraction (not recorded which). This sequence originates from a male donor with ankylosing spondylitis. The genes are TRBV27 and TRBJ2-1, with 7 nucleotides matching TRBD1. As DNA, the CDR3 is TGTGCCAGCAGTTTAAAGACAGGGCCCTCCTACAATGAGCAGTTCTTC. Translating gives CASSLKTGPSYNEQFF.